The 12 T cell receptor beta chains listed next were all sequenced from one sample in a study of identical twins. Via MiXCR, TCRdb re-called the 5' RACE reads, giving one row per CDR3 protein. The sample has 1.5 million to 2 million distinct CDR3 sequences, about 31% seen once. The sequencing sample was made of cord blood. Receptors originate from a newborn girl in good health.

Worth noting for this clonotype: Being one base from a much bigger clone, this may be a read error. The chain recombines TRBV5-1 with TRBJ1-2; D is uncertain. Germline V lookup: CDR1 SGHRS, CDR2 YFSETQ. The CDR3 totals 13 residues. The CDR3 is CASGFGENYGYTF. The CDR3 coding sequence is TGCGCCAGCGGCTTCGGGGAAAACTATGGCTACACCTTC.

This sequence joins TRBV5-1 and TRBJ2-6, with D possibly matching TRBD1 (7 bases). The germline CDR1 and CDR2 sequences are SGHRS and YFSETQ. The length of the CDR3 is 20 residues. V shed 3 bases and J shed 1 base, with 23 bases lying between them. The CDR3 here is CASSSKLRDRSLSGANVLTF. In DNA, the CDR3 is TGCGCCAGCAGCTCTAAATTGCGGGACAGATCACTTTCTGGGGCCAACGTCCTGACTTTC.

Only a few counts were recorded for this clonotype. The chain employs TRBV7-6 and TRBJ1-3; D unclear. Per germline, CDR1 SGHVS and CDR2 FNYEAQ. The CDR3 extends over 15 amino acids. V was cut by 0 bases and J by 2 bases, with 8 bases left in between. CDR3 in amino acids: CASSLAVSAGNTIYF. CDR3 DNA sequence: TGTGCCAGCAGCTTAGCTGTGTCAGCTGGAAACACCATATATTTT.

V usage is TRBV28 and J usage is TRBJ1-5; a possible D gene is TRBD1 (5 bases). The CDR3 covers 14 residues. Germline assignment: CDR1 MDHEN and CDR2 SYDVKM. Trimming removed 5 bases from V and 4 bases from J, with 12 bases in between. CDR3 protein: CASSPGPLNQPQHF. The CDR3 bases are TGTGCCAGCAGTCCGGGACCGCTAAATCAGCCCCAGCATTTT.

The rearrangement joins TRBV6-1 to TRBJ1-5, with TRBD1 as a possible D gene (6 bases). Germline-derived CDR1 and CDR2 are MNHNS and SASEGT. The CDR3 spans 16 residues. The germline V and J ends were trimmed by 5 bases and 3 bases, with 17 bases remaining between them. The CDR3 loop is CASSQDHGQPNQPQHF. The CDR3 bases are TGTGCCAGCAGTCAAGACCATGGACAGCCCAATCAGCCCCAGCATTTT.

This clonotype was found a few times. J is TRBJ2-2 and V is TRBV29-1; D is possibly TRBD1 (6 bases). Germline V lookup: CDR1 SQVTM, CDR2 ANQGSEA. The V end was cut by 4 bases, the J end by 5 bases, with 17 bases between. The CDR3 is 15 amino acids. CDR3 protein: CSVGRGREATGELFF. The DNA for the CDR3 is TGCAGCGTTGGCAGGGGAAGAGAAGCAACCGGGGAGCTGTTTTTT.

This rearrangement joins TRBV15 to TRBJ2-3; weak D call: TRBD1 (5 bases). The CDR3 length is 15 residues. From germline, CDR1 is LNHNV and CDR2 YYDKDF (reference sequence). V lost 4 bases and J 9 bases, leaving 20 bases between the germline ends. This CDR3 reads CATSTSSIGVGTQYF. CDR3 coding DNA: TGTGCCACCAGCACCTCTTCGATAGGGGTAGGGACGCAGTATTTT.

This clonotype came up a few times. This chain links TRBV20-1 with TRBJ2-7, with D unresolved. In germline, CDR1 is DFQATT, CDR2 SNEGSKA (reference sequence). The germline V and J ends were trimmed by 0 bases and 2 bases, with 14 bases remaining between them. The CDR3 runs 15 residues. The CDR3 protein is CSARDLSGGTYEQYF. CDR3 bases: TGCAGTGCTAGAGATTTGAGTGGCGGTACCTACGAGCAGTACTTC.

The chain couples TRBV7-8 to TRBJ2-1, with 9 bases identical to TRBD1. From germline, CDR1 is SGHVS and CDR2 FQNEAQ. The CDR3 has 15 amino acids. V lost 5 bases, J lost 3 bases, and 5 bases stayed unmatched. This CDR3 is CASSPGQGLYNEQFF. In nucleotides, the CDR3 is TGTGCCAGCAGCCCAGGACAGGGGCTCTACAATGAGCAGTTCTTC.

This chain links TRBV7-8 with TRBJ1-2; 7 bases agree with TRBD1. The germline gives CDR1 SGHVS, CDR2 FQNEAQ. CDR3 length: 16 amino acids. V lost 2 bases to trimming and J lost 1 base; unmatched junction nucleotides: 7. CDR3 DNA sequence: TGTGCCAGCAGCTTACTGACAGGGCCGATTAACTATGGCTACACCTTC. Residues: CASSLLTGPINYGYTF. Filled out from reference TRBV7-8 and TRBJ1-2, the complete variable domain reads GAGVSQSPRYKVAKRGQDVALRCDPISGHVSLFWYQQALGQGPEFLTYFQNEAQLDKSGLPSDRFFAERPEGSVSTLKIQRTQQEDSAVYLCASSLLTGPINYGYTFGSGTRLTVV.

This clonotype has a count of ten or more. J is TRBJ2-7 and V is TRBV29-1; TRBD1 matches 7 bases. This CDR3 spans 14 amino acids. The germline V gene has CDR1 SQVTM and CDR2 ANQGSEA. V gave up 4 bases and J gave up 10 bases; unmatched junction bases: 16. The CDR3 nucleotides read TGCAGCGTTGTGGCCCGGGGACAGATCCAGAGACAGTACTTC. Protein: CSVVARGQIQRQYF.

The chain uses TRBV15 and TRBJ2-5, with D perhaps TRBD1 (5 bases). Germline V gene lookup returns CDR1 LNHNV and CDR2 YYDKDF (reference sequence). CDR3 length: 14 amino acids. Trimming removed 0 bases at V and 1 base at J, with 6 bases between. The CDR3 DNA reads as TGTGCCACCAGCAGAGACAGGGCCCAAGAGACCCAGTACTTC. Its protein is CATSRDRAQETQYF.